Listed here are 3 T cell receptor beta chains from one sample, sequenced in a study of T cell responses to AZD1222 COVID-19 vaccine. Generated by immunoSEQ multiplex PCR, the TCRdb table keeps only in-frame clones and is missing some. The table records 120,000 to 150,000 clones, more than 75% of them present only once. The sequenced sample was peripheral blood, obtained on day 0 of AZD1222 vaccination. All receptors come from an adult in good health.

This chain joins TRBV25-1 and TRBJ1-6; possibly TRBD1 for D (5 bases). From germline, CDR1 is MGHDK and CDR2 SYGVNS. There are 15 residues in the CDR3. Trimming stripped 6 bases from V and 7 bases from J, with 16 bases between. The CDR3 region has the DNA TGTGCCAGCAGACCCCCGGGACCGATGAATTCACCCCTCCACTTT. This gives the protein CASRPPGPMNSPLHF.

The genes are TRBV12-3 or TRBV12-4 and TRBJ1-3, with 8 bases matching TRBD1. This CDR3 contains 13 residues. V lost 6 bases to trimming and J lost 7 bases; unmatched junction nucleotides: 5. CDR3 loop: CASSLRQGNTIYF. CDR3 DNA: TGTGCCAGCAGCCTCCGACAGGGGAACACCATATATTTT.

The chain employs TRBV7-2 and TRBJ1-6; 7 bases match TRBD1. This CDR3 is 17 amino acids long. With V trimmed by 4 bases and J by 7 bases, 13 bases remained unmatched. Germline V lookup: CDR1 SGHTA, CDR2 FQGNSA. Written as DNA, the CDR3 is TGTGCCAGCAGCTCGCTAGGGGAGGGGGCCGGGAATTCACCCCTCCACTTT. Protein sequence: CASSSLGEGAGNSPLHF. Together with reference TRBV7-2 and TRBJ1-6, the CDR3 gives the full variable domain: GAGVSQSPSNKVTEKGKDVELRCDPISGHTALYWYRQSLGQGLEFLIYFQGNSAPDKSGLPSDRFSAERTGGSVSTLTIQRTQQEDSAVYLCASSSLGEGAGNSPLHFGNGTRLTVT.